The entry below describes one TCR beta chain. Methods used by the authors: Estimated nucleated cell counts came from reference gene primer amplification. Generated by immunoSEQ multiplex PCR, the TCRdb table keeps only in-frame clones and is missing some. V and J calls plus clone size are reproduced from that table; the DNA served to infer D and trimming. Here the sample spans roughly 200,000 clones, roughly 87% being singletons. The Seattle patients joined while their infection was active and were tracked longitudinally afterward. The sample originates from a study of blood T cell repertoires in COVID-19. The wider study: T cells, B-cell-depleted T cells, or PBMCs provided the cDNA or gDNA that served as material.

This CDR3 is 18 amino acids long. Germline V CDR1 and CDR2: MGHRA, YSYEKL. J lost 4 bases, V lost 5 bases, and 19 bases had no gene match. The chain uses TRBV4-1 and TRBJ1-1; 7 positions match TRBD1. The sample was peripheral blood. This receptor was taken from a woman aged 55-69 years with COVID-19, enrolled during active disease. The CDR3 reads CASSKSLIGQEGGTEAFF. CDR3 bases: TGCGCCAGCAGCAAAAGTCTTATCGGACAGGAGGGGGGCACTGAAGCTTTCTTT.